These 24 T cell receptor beta chains came from one sample sequenced in a study of vaccination effects on CD4 cells after COVID-19. The assay was immunoSEQ multiplex PCR, and TCRdb's table has in-frame clones only and misses some. This table holds roughly 36,000 clones, about four fifths found once. Following culture for approximately ten days, CD4+ T cells were isolated. Their antigens remain unidentified. The sample in question was CD4+ T cells from PBMCs cultured without peptide, obtained before COVID-19 vaccination. The receptor set was obtained from a human donor who received a COVID-19 vaccine.

This clone was seen only once. V usage is TRBV10-3 and J usage is TRBJ2-5; D possibly corresponds to TRBD2 (6 bases). Trimming shortened V by 10 bases and J by 2 bases, and 17 bases separated the two germline ends. The CDR3 consists of 14 residues. From germline, CDR1 is ENHRY and CDR2 SYGVKD. CDR3 residues: CATKGLPLQETQYF. The CDR3 DNA is TGTGCCACCAAGGGACTTCCGCTACAAGAGACCCAGTACTTC.

The V gene is TRBV12-3 or TRBV12-4, the J gene TRBJ2-5, with 7 bases that match TRBD2. The CDR3 is 11 amino acids. Trimming took 7 bases from V and 4 from J; bases not matched to a gene: 0. CDR3 bases: TGTGCCAGCACGGGGGGAGAGACCCAGTACTTC. It encodes CASTGGETQYF.

CDR3 residues: CASSLGTWGGYQPQHF. The CDR3 DNA reads TGTGCCAGCAGCTTAGGAACCTGGGGAGGTTATCAGCCCCAGCATTTT. The J gene is TRBJ1-5, the V gene TRBV11-2; D gene ambiguous. Looked up from germline, CDR1 is SGHAT and CDR2 is FQNNGV. The CDR3 has 16 amino acids. V lost 1 base to trimming and J lost 5 bases, with 15 bases between them.

J is TRBJ1-4 and V is TRBV2; TRBD1 agrees at 9 bases. The CDR3 is 15 amino acids. Germline V gives CDR1 SNHLY, CDR2 FYNNEI. V shed 6 bases, J shed 8 bases, and the junction held 10 bases outside the gene matches. CDR3 in amino acids: CASSDTGGRGEKLFF. The CDR3 bases are TGTGCCAGCAGCGATACAGGGGGCAGAGGGGAAAAACTGTTTTTT.

This clone is a singleton in its sample. The chain is built from TRBV7-2 and TRBJ1-3; the D is unclear. Germline V gene lookup returns CDR1 SGHTA and CDR2 FQGNSA. V dropped 2 bases and J dropped 0 bases, with 8 bases sitting between them. The CDR3 has 15 residues. The CDR3 sequence: CASSLYGGSGNTIYF. For the CDR3, the DNA is TGTGCCAGCAGCTTATATGGCGGCTCTGGAAACACCATATATTTT.

This chain uses TRBV30 with TRBJ1-2; no clear D. The CDR3 contains 13 residues. Per the germline V gene, CDR1 is GTSNPN and CDR2 is SVGIG (reference sequence). V dropped 1 base and J dropped 4 bases, with 10 bases sitting between them. The DNA for the CDR3 is TGTGCCTGGAGTGACGGGGTCGGCTATGGCTACACCTTC. Protein: CAWSDGVGYGYTF.

The rearrangement joins TRBV7-9 to TRBJ2-7; 8 bases match TRBD1. Germline assignment: CDR1 SEHNR and CDR2 FQNEAQ (reference sequence). V was pared by 5 bases and J by 2 bases, with 2 bases of the junction left unmatched. The CDR3 length is 13 residues. The CDR3 sequence: CASSRTGTYEQYF. The CDR3 DNA reads as TGTGCCAGCAGCCGGACAGGGACCTACGAGCAGTACTTC.

The rearrangement joins TRBV5-6 to TRBJ2-7; 7 bases align to TRBD2. The V gene's germline CDR1 is SGHDT and CDR2 YYEEEE. V shed 5 bases and J 5 bases; nucleotides not matched to a gene: 7. CDR3 length equals 13 residues. The CDR3 DNA follows: TGTGCCAGCAGTTTTCGGACTAGAGACGAGCAGTACTTC. Translated, it gives CASSFRTRDEQYF.

The rearrangement uses TRBV3-1 (or the pseudogene TRBV3-2) and TRBJ1-2; D call uncertain. This CDR3 region has 14 residues. Germline loops: CDR1 LGHDT, CDR2 YNNKEL (reference sequence). The germline V and J ends were trimmed by 0 bases and 2 bases, with 7 bases remaining between them. CDR3 region: CASSQDGINYGYTF. In DNA, the CDR3 is TGTGCCAGCAGCCAAGACGGGATAAACTATGGCTACACCTTC.

This clone was found a few times. The identical CDR3 is also encoded by other nucleotide sequences in the sample. The V gene is TRBV29-1, the J gene TRBJ1-2; D gene unclear. Per the germline V gene, CDR1 is SQVTM and CDR2 is ANQGSEA. This CDR3 comprises 11 residues. Trimming left V 3 bases short and J 5 bases short, with 7 bases between. CDR3 region: CSVDDSYGYTF. The CDR3 DNA follows: TGCAGCGTTGATGATTCGTATGGCTACACCTTC.

The CDR3 nucleotides read TGTGCCAGCAGTTTTGGGACAGGGGTTTCACCCCTCCACTTT. Protein sequence: CASSFGTGVSPLHF. J is TRBJ1-6 and V is TRBV27; 10 nucleotides line up with TRBD1. This CDR3 has 14 amino acids. V shed 3 bases, J shed 9 bases, and the junction held 2 bases outside the gene matches. CDR1 and CDR2 from the germline V gene are MNHEY and SMNVEV (reference sequence).

This clone has more than one count but fewer than ten. V usage is TRBV25-1 and J usage is TRBJ2-6, with a tentative D call TRBD2 (7 bases). V was cut by 7 bases and J by 15 bases, with 16 bases left in between. The CDR3 has 12 residues. Germline V gene lookup returns CDR1 MGHDK and CDR2 SYGVNS. CDR3 DNA: TGTGCCAGCACGGGGGGCCGGGGAGACCTGACTTTC. Its protein is CASTGGRGDLTF.

V gene TRBV6-1 combines with J gene TRBJ2-7, with D perhaps given as TRBD1 or TRBD2 (5 bases each). Per the germline V gene, CDR1 is MNHNS and CDR2 is SASEGT. There are 17 residues in the CDR3. V was trimmed by 4 bases and J by 2 bases, leaving 21 bases between them. The CDR3 loop reads CASSAIFRDGGPYEQYF. CDR3 coding DNA: TGTGCCAGCAGTGCGATCTTCCGGGACGGCGGACCCTACGAGCAGTACTTC.

The chain employs TRBV19 and TRBJ1-6; tentatively, D is TRBD1 (5 bases). The germline V gene has CDR1 LNHDA and CDR2 SQIVND (reference sequence). Trimming cost V 3 bases and J 5 bases, with 14 bases left between them. The CDR3 extends over 16 amino acids. The CDR3 nucleotides read TGTGCCAGTAGTATTGAGGCAGGGAGGAATAATTCACCCCTCCACTTT. Translation gives CASSIEAGRNNSPLHF.

This chain links TRBV12-3 or TRBV12-4 with TRBJ2-7, with D perhaps being TRBD1 or TRBD2 (6 bases each). The CDR3 totals 13 residues. V was pared by 5 bases and J by 9 bases, with 17 bases between. The chain's CDR3 is CASSQRGAAGQYF. The CDR3 DNA follows: TGTGCCAGCAGTCAAAGGGGGGCAGCTGGGCAGTACTTC.

This chain uses TRBV5-4 with TRBJ1-5; possibly TRBD1 for D (5 bases). Germline assignment: CDR1 SGHNT and CDR2 YYREEE (reference sequence). The CDR3 has 13 residues. V was pared by 4 bases and J by 6 bases, with 11 bases between. The CDR3 here is CASSQGISQPQHF. As DNA, the CDR3 is TGTGCCAGCAGCCAGGGTATTAGTCAGCCCCAGCATTTT.

The chain combines TRBV6-6 with TRBJ2-1; 10 bases align to TRBD2. The CDR3 is 16 residues long. V was clipped by 6 bases and J by 4 bases; unmatched bases: 9. Per the germline V gene, CDR1 is MNHNY and CDR2 is SVGAGI (reference sequence). CDR3 residues: CASRPTTSGDYNEQFF. The CDR3 nucleotides are TGTGCCAGCAGACCAACAACTAGCGGGGATTACAATGAGCAGTTCTTC.

This rearrangement joins TRBV19 to TRBJ2-7; D is tentatively TRBD1 or TRBD2 (6 bases each). Germline V gene sequence: CDR1 LNHDA, CDR2 SQIVND (reference sequence). Trimming stripped 1 base from V and 3 bases from J, with 10 bases between. The CDR3 is made up of 14 amino acids. The CDR3 is CASSIAGAFYEQYF. CDR3 in DNA: TGTGCCAGTAGTATAGCGGGGGCCTTCTACGAGCAGTACTTC.

V usage is TRBV15 and J usage is TRBJ1-5; D ambiguous. CDR3 length: 13 residues. Per the germline V gene, CDR1 is LNHNV and CDR2 is YYDKDF (reference sequence). Trimming removed 8 bases at V and 0 bases at J, with 8 bases between. The CDR3 is CATGGYSNQPQHF. In DNA, the CDR3 is TGTGCCACCGGAGGTTATAGCAATCAGCCCCAGCATTTT.

V usage is TRBV29-1 and J usage is TRBJ2-1; 7 nucleotides line up with TRBD2. From germline, CDR1 is SQVTM and CDR2 ANQGSEA. This CDR3 comprises 14 residues. V lost 7 bases to trimming and J lost 4 bases; unmatched junction nucleotides: 10. CDR3 bases: TGCAGCGCCATACTAGCGCGGGCTTACAATGAGCAGTTCTTC. Residues: CSAILARAYNEQFF.

The chain couples TRBV19 to TRBJ2-1, with D possibly being TRBD2 (6 bases). The V and J ends lost 4 bases and 4 bases respectively, with 17 bases between them. The CDR3 runs 16 residues. CDR1 and CDR2 (germline): LNHDA, SQIVND (reference sequence). CDR3 nucleotides: TGTGCCAGTAGTAAGGGGCGGGGCCAGACTTACAATGAGCAGTTCTTC. Protein sequence: CASSKGRGQTYNEQFF.

There are a few counts of this clone. This chain joins TRBV5-5 and TRBJ2-1, with 10 bases aligning to TRBD1. CDR1 and CDR2 (germline): SGHKS, YYEKEE (reference sequence). CDR3 size: 15 residues. After removal of 2 bases from V and 9 bases from J, the junction contained 8 bases not matched to a gene. The CDR3 nucleotides are TGTGCCAGCAGCTTACGGACAGGGGGAGTGGGTGAGCAGTTCTTC. Residues: CASSLRTGGVGEQFF.

The J gene is TRBJ1-1, the V gene TRBV20-1; TRBD1 matches 9 bases. The V gene's germline CDR1 is DFQATT and CDR2 SNEGSKA (reference sequence). Trimming at V came to 3 bases and at J to 5 bases, leaving 13 bases not matched to a gene. The CDR3 consists of 16 residues. The chain's CDR3 is CSASSLGTGFGTEAFF. The CDR3 nucleotides read TGCAGTGCTAGTAGTTTGGGGACAGGGTTTGGAACTGAAGCTTTCTTT.

V is TRBV2 and J is TRBJ2-1, with D possibly called TRBD1 or TRBD2 (6 bases each). Germline values: CDR1 SNHLY, CDR2 FYNNEI. With 6 bases removed from V and 8 bases from J, the gap between germline ends came to 29 bases. The CDR3 spans 18 residues. For the CDR3, the DNA is TGTGCCAGCAGACTCTCCTCTACGGGGGCCGGGAGTACCCATGAGCAGTTCTTC. Its translation is CASRLSSTGAGSTHEQFF. The full variable domain, rest sourced from reference TRBV2 and TRBJ2-1, is EPEVTQTPSHQVTQMGQEVILRCVPISNHLYFYWYRQILGQKVEFLVSFYNNEISEKSEIFDDQFSVERPDGSNFTLKIRSTKLEDSAMYFCASRLSSTGAGSTHEQFFGPGTRLTVL.